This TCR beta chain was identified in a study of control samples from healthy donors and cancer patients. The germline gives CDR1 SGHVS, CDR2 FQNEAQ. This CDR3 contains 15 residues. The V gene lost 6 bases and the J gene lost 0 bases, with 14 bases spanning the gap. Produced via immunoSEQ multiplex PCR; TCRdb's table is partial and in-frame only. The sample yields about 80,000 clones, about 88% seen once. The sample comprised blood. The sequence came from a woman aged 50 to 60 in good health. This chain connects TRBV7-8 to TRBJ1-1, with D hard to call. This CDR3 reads CASSLVHSMNTEAFF. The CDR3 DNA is TGTGCCAGCAGTCTGGTACACTCCATGAACACTGAAGCTTTCTTT.